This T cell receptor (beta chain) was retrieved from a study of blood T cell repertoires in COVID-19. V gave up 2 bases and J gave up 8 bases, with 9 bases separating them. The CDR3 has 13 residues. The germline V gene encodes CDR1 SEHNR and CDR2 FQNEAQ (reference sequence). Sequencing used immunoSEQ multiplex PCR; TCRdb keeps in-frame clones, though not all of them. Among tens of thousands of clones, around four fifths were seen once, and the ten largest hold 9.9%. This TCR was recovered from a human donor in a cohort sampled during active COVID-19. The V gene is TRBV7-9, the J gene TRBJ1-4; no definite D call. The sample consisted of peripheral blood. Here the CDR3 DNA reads TGTGCCAGCAGCTTAAACGGGAACGAAAAACTGTTTTTT. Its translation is CASSLNGNEKLFF.